The rows below give T cell receptor beta chains drawn from one sample of a study of response to subunit inactivated influenza vaccine. TCRdb ran MiXCR on the RT-PCR reads and lists one entry per CDR3 protein. This table holds hundreds of thousands of distinct CDR3 sequences, around 14% found once. The sample in question was PBMCs from blood, obtained less than 15 days before vaccination. The receptors were sampled from a man over 45 who received an inactivated influenza vaccine. The CDR3 runs from the conserved cysteine through the conserved F or W.

v_gene: TRBV29-1; CDR3aa: CSVTGQTNYGYTF
v_gene: TRBV6-5; CDR3aa: CASSYPTWSGGSTDTQYF
v_gene: TRBV10-3; CDR3aa: CAITTDRDTEAFF
v_gene: TRBV6-1; CDR3aa: CASSSGYSSTDTQYF
v_gene: TRBV7-9; CDR3aa: CASSYGQGYTEAFF
v_gene: TRBV20-1; CDR3aa: CSAREGGEYEQYF
v_gene: TRBV6-2/TRBV6-3; CDR3aa: CASSYSTLAGLYNEQFF
v_gene: TRBV4-2; CDR3aa: CASSQGRLNSPLHF
v_gene: TRBV12-3/TRBV12-4; CDR3aa: CASSLKYQETQYF
v_gene: TRBV5-1; CDR3aa: CASSFRTGGDEQFF
v_gene: TRBV5-6; CDR3aa: CASSLAGQVETQYF
v_gene: TRBV20-1; CDR3aa: CSARGPGQGTYEQYF
v_gene: TRBV20-1; CDR3aa: CSAETSGRGDIQYF
v_gene: TRBV27; CDR3aa: CASTTLVGNTEAFF
v_gene: TRBV5-1; CDR3aa: CASSLRLTGAQAYTF
v_gene: TRBV7-8; CDR3aa: CASSFAYRVGGAKNIQYF
v_gene: TRBV19; CDR3aa: CASSENQLLTGFGELFF
v_gene: TRBV28; CDR3aa: CASSKTGGGGYTF
v_gene: TRBV18; CDR3aa: CASSPPNRERSETQYF
v_gene: TRBV28; CDR3aa: CASSRGGGGYYGYTF
v_gene: TRBV11-2; CDR3aa: CASSLRLAEGNTGELFF
v_gene: TRBV4-2; CDR3aa: CASSLSPAGSSYNEQFF
v_gene: TRBV7-2; CDR3aa: CANRREITGELFF
v_gene: TRBV18; CDR3aa: CASSRAQTGDEQFF
v_gene: TRBV12-3/TRBV12-4; CDR3aa: CASSFLRYNEQFF
v_gene: TRBV5-6; CDR3aa: CASSLVEGRHLPYEQYF
v_gene: TRBV29-1; CDR3aa: CSVRALSYEQYF
v_gene: TRBV7-2; CDR3aa: CASSLHGDRGETQYF
v_gene: TRBV5-5; CDR3aa: CASSRTVNSNQPQHF
v_gene: TRBV7-9; CDR3aa: CASPPPRLDADTGELFF
v_gene: TRBV5-1; CDR3aa: CASSLLQGSGGELFF
v_gene: TRBV6-5; CDR3aa: CASSYYSQRSNEQFF
v_gene: TRBV5-1; CDR3aa: CASSLWGGQRNTEAFF
v_gene: TRBV2; CDR3aa: CASNLWQGNEQYF
v_gene: TRBV28; CDR3aa: CASSPRDRGRETQYF
v_gene: TRBV29-1; CDR3aa: CSVEVGSDTQYF
v_gene: TRBV15; CDR3aa: CATSGGQPYEQYF
v_gene: TRBV5-1; CDR3aa: CASSSRVNTDTQYF
v_gene: TRBV6-1; CDR3aa: CASAKSVGGAGANVLTF
v_gene: TRBV4-2; CDR3aa: CASSSRDTENSPLHF
v_gene: TRBV5-1; CDR3aa: CASSLLSGTGNTGELFF
v_gene: TRBV6-1; CDR3aa: CASGRGRVDEKLFF
v_gene: TRBV20-1; CDR3aa: CSASALETQYF
v_gene: TRBV10-3; CDR3aa: CAISEGTSGPETQYF
v_gene: TRBV12-3/TRBV12-4; CDR3aa: CASTLQGIQPQHF
v_gene: TRBV3-1; CDR3aa: CASSQTWGGQPQHF
v_gene: TRBV19; CDR3aa: CASSFTGWNEAFF
v_gene: TRBV12-3/TRBV12-4; CDR3aa: CASSFGQGQVQPQHF
v_gene: TRBV24-1; CDR3aa: CATSDFGLGASTDTQYF
v_gene: TRBV20-1; CDR3aa: CSARDSASGGTDTQYF
v_gene: TRBV5-5; CDR3aa: CASSPLRAVSGIEQYF